The 2 T cell receptor beta chains below were found in one sample sequenced in a study of human T cells and chemical hapten exposure. TCRdb used MiXCR to reprocess the RACE reads, holding one entry per CDR3 protein. In the table there are around 260,000 distinct CDR3 sequences, 8.6% of which are singletons. Stated time point: pre-sensitization, week 0. Treatment noted: therapeutic diphenylcyclopropenone sensitization with weekly scalp DPC. The specimen was whole blood, collected in connection with sensitization to the hapten diphenylcyclopropenone (DPC). These receptors came from a woman in her 40s with alopecia areata. Some clones in this sample may be carry-over from other donors' samples.

The CDR3 loop is CATKDRNNQPQHF. Here the CDR3 DNA reads TGTGCCACCAAGGACAGGAACAATCAGCCCCAGCATTTT. The V gene is TRBV28, the J gene TRBJ1-5, with 7 bases matching TRBD1. The CDR3 runs 13 residues. After removal of 10 bases from V and 3 bases from J, the junction contained 6 bases not matched to a gene. Per the germline V gene, CDR1 is MDHEN and CDR2 is SYDVKM. The variable domain in full, with the rest retrieved from reference TRBV28 and TRBJ1-5, is DVKVTQSSRYLVKRTGEKVFLECVQDMDHENMFWYRQDPGLGLRLIYFSYDVKMKEKGDIPEGYSVSREKKERFSLILESASTNQTSMYLCATKDRNNQPQHFGDGTRLSIL.

V and J are TRBV7-3 and TRBJ2-3; 9 bases agree with TRBD2. Germline V gene lookup returns CDR1 SGHTA and CDR2 FQGTGA. J gave up 5 bases and V 4 bases, and 4 bases lay outside the gene matches. The CDR3 length is 14 residues. The CDR3 is CASSSSGMGDTQYF. The CDR3, as DNA: TGTGCCAGCAGCTCTAGCGGGATGGGAGATACGCAGTATTTT. The full variable domain, with the rest looked up from reference TRBV7-3 and TRBJ2-3, is GAGVSQTPSNKVTEKGKYVELRCDPISGHTALYWYRQSLGQGPEFLIYFQGTGAADDSGLPNDRFFAVRPEGSVSTLKIQRTERGDSAVYLCASSSSGMGDTQYFGPGTRLTVL.